Sequencing of this TCR beta chain was carried out in a study of cytomegalovirus exposure and HLA in healthy donors. The CDR3 has 14 amino acids. Trimming cost V 2 bases and J 0 bases, with 7 bases left between them. CDR1 GTSNPN and CDR2 SVGIG come from the germline V gene (reference sequence). 13 Jbeta primers and 60 Vbeta primers were used for the PCR. Here immunoSEQ multiplex PCR was the method, and the copy in TCRdb shows in-frame clones only, minus some. The sample lists tens of thousands of clones, roughly 77% occurring once. The sequenced sample was PBMCs. The rearrangement links TRBV30 to TRBJ2-2, with D maybe TRBD1 (5 bases). The receptor was isolated from a woman between 40 and 50 years old in good health and CMV-seropositive. CDR3 DNA sequence: TGTGCCTGGAGTAGGGGTACGAACACCGGGGAGCTGTTTTTT. It specifies CAWSRGTNTGELFF.